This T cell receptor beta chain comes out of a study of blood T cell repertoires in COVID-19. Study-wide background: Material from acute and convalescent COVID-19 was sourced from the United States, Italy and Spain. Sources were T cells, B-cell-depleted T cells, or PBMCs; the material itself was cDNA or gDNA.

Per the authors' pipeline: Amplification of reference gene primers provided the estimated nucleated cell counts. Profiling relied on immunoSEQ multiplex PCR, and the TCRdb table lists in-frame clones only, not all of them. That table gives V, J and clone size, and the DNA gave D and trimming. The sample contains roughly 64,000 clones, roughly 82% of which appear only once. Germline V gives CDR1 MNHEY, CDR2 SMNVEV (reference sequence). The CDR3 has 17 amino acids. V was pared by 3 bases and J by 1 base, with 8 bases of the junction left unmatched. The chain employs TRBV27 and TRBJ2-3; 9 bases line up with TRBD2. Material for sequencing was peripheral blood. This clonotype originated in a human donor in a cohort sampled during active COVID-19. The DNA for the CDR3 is TGTGCCAGCAGTTTCACAATAGCGGGGGCAGGCACAGATACGCAGTATTTT. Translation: CASSFTIAGAGTDTQYF.